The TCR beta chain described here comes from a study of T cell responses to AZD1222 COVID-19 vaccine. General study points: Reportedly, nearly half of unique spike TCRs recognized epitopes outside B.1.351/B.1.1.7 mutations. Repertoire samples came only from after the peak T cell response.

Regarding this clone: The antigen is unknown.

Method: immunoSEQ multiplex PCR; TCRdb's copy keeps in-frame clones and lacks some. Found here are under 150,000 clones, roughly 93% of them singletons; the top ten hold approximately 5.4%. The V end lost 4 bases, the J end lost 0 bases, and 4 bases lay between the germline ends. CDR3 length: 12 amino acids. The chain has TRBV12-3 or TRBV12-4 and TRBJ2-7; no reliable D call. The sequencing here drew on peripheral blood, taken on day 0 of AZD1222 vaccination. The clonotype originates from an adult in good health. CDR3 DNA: TGTGCCAGCAGTTCCTCCTCCTACGAGCAGTACTTC. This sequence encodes CASSSSSYEQYF.